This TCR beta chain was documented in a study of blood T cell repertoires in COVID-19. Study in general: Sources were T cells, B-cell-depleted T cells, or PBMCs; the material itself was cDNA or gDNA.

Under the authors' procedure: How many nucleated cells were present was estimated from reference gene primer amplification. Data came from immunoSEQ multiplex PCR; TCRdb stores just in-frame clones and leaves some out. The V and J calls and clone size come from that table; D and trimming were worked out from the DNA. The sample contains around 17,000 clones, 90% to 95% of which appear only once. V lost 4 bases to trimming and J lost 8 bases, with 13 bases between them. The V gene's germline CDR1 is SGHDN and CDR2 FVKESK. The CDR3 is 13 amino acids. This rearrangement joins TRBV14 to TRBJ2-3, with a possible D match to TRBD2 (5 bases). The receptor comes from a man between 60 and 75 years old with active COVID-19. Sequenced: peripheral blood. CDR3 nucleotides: TGTGCCAGCAGCCCGTTCGATGGGAGTACGCAGTATTTT. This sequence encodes CASSPFDGSTQYF.